This note documents a single T cell receptor beta chain sequence. V shed 1 base and J shed 8 bases, with 20 bases lying between them. The CDR3 runs 16 residues. Germline V CDR1 and CDR2: GTSNPN, SVGIG (reference sequence). The data stem from a study of blood T cell repertoires in COVID-19. On the study more broadly: Collection of acute and convalescent COVID-19 samples took place in the United States, Italy and Spain.

The assay was immunoSEQ multiplex PCR, and TCRdb's table has in-frame clones only and misses some. The repertoire holds approximately 270,000 clones, 80% to 95% seen once, with 2.5% to 3% in the top ten. The receptor comes from a man aged 40-50 years who had been exposed to COVID-19. The J gene is TRBJ1-4, the V gene TRBV30; perhaps TRBD1 as D (5 bases). The sequenced material came from PBMCs or T cells enriched from blood (not recorded which). The CDR3 bases are TGTGCCTGGAGTGAGGGGATGGGAAGCCCAAAGGAAAAACTGTTTTTT. As protein: CAWSEGMGSPKEKLFF.